The following is a T cell receptor beta chain sequence with its context. Its antigen remains unidentified. The sample comes from a study of vaccination and CD4 T cells after COVID-19. About the research overall: Cells were stimulated with overlapping spike peptides from SARS-CoV-2, HCoV-NL63, HCoV-OC43 and HCoV-229E.

This sample's treatment: 10-day PBMC culture with coronavirus spike peptide pools or control peptides (ViraFEST assay). Expansion of antigen-specific T cells with peptide pools by ViraFEST preceded sequencing of TCRs. This CDR3 has 13 amino acids. Germline V gene lookup returns CDR1 MNHEY and CDR2 SVGEGT. The V gene end was trimmed by 8 bases and the J gene end by 6 bases; junction bases not matched to a gene: 9. The Oncomine TCR Beta short-read assay was what sequenced the DNA obtained from cultured CD4+ T cells. Genomic DNA was drawn out of CD4+ T cells grown in culture. TCRdb reprocessed the PCR reads with MiXCR, giving one entry per CDR3 protein. The sample holds approximately 15,000 distinct CDR3 sequences, around 56% seen once.

The TCR was taken from a human donor who had recovered from COVID-19. The chain has TRBV6-2 or TRBV6-3 and TRBJ1-1; 7 nucleotides align to TRBD1. The sample consisted of CD4+ T cells from blood, cultured in vitro. The CDR3 spells CASCPLGGAEAFF. The CDR3 DNA follows: TGTGCCAGCTGCCCATTAGGGGGCGCTGAAGCTTTCTTT.